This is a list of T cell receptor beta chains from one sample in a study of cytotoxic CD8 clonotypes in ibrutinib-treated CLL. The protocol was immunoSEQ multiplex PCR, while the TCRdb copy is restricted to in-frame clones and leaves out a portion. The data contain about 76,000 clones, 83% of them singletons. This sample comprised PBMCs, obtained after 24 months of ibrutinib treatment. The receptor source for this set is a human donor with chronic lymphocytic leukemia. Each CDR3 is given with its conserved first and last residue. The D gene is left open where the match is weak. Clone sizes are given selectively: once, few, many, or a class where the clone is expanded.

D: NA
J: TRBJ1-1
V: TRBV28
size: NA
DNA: TGTGCCAGCAGCCTGGACAGCAACACTGAAGCTTTCTTT
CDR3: CASSLDSNTEAFF

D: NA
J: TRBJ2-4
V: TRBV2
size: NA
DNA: TGTGCCAGCAGTTGGGGTGCCAAAAACATTCAGTACTTC
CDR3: CASSWGAKNIQYF

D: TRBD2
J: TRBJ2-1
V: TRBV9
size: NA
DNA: TGTGCCAGCAGCGTATACGCTAGCGGGATTGATAATGAGCAGTTCTTC
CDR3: CASSVYASGIDNEQFF

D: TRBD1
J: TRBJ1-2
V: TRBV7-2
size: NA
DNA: TGTGCCAGCAGCCCCGGGCAGGGGGATTACTATGGCTACACCTTC
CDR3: CASSPGQGDYYGYTF

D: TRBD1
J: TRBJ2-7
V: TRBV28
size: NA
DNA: TGTGCCAGCAGTGCCGGGGACAGGGCCTACGAGCAGTACTTC
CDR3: CASSAGDRAYEQYF

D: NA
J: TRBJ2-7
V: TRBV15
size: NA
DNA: TGTGCCACCAGCAGAGATGTGTCAGCCGCCTACGAGCAGTACTTC
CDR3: CATSRDVSAAYEQYF

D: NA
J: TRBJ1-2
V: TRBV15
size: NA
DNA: TGTGCCACCAGCAGAGTGGGGAGCACTAACTATGGCTACACCTTC
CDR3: CATSRVGSTNYGYTF

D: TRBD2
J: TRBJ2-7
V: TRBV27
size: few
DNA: TGTGCCAGCAGTTTAATGGACAGCGGGAGGAGGGAGCAGTACTTC
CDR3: CASSLMDSGRREQYF

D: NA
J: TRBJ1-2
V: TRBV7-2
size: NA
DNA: TGTGCCAGCAGCTTAGAACAGGGAGGCTATGGCTACACCTTC
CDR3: CASSLEQGGYGYTF

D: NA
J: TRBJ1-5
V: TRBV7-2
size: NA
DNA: TGTGCCAGCAGCTTCCAGGGCAATCAGCCCCAGCATTTT
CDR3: CASSFQGNQPQHF

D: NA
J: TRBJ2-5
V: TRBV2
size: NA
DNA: TGTGCCAGCAGGCCCCACCGCGGGACTTTCAAAGAGACCCAGTACTTC
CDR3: CASRPHRGTFKETQYF

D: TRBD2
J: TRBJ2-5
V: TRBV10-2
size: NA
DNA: TGCGCCAGCAGGGACACTAGCGGGAGGTCCGGATTGAGGGAGACCCAGTACTTC
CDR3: CASRDTSGRSGLRETQYF

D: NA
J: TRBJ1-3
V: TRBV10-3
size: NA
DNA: TGTGCCATCAAGGGCAACTCTGGAAACACCATATATTTT
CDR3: CAIKGNSGNTIYF